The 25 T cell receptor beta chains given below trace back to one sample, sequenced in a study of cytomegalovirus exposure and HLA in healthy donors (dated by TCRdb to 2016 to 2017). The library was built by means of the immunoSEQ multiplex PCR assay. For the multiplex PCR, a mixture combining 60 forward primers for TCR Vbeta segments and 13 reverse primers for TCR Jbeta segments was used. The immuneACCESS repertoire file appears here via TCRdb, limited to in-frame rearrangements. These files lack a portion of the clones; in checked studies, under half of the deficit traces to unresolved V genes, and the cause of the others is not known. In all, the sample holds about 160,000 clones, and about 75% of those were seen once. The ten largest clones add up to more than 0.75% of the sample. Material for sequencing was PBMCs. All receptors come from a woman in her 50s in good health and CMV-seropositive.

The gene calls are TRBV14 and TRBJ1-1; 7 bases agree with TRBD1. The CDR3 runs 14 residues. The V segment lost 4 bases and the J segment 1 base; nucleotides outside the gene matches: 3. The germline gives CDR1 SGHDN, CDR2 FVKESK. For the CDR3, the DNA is TGTGCCAGCAGCCCTCAGGGGGGGAACACTGAAGCTTTCTTT. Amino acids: CASSPQGGNTEAFF.

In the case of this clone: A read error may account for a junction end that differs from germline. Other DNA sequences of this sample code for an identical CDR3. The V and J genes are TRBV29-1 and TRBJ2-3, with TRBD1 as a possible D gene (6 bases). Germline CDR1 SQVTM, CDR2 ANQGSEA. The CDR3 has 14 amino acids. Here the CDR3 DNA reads TGCAGCGTTGATAGTTCAGGGGCCGCAGACACGCAGTATTTT. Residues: CSVDSSGAADTQYF.

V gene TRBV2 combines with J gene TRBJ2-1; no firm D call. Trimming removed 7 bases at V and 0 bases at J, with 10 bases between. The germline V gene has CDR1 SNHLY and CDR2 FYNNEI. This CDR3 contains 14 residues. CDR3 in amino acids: CASISASSYNEQFF. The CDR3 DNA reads TGTGCCAGCATTAGTGCTAGCTCCTACAATGAGCAGTTCTTC.

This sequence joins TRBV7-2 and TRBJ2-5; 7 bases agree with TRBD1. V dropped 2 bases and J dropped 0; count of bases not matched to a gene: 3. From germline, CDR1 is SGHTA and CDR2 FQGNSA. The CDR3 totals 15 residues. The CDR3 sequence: CASSLSRGYQETQYF. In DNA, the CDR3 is TGTGCCAGCAGCTTATCCAGGGGGTACCAAGAGACCCAGTACTTC.

CDR3 sequence: CASSLSPQGSNEQFF. The CDR3, as DNA: TGCGCCAGCAGCTTGTCCCCCCAGGGGTCCAATGAGCAGTTCTTC. The chain uses TRBV5-1 and TRBJ2-1; D perhaps matches TRBD1 (6 bases). Germline assignment: CDR1 SGHRS and CDR2 YFSETQ. The CDR3 loop spans 15 amino acids. Trimming took 1 base from V and 6 from J, leaving 14 bases between them.

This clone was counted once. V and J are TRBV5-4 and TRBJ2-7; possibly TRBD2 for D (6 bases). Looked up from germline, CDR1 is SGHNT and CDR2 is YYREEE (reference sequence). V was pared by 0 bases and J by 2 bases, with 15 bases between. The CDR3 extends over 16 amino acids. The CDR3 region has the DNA TGTGCCAGCAGCTTGGGGGTAGGGACTGCCACCTACGAGCAGTACTTC. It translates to CASSLGVGTATYEQYF.

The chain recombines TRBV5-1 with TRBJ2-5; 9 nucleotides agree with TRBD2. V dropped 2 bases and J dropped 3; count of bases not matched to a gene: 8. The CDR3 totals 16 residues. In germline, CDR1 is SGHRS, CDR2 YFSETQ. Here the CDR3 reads CASSFGGGADKETQYF. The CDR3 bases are TGCGCCAGCAGCTTCGGCGGGGGGGCCGACAAAGAGACCCAGTACTTC. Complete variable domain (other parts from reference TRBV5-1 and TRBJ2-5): KAGVTQTPRYLIKTRGQQVTLSCSPISGHRSVSWYQQTPGQGLQFLFEYFSETQRNKGNFPGRFSGRQFSNSRSEMNVSTLELGDSALYLCASSFGGGADKETQYFGPGTRLLVL.

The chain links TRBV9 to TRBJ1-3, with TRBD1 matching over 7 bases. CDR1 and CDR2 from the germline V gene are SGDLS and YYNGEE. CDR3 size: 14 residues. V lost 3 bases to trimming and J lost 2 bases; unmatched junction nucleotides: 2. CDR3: CASSDDRAGNTIYF. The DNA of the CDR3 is TGTGCCAGCAGCGACGACAGGGCTGGAAACACCATATATTTT.

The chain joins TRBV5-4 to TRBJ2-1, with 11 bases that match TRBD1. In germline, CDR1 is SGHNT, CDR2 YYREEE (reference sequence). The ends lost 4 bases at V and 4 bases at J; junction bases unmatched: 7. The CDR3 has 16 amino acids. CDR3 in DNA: TGTGCCAGCAGCCGCCTCCGGGACAGGGGGTACAATGAGCAGTTCTTC. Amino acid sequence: CASSRLRDRGYNEQFF.

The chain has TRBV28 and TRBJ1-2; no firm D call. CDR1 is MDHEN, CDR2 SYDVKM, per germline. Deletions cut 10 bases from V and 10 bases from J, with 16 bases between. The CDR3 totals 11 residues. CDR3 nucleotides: TGTGCCACCGACACCTCTGGCTACTACACCTTC. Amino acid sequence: CATDTSGYYTF.

CDR3 bases: TGTGCCAGCAGCCCTCCGAGACAGGGGCAGGGATTGGTGGCCCAGCATTTT. It codes for CASSPPRQGQGLVAQHF. The chain is built from TRBV7-2 and TRBJ1-5; 8 nucleotides agree with TRBD1. The CDR3 sequence is 17 residues long. V dropped 5 bases and J dropped 11; count of bases not matched to a gene: 20. The V gene's germline CDR1 is SGHTA and CDR2 FQGNSA. Filled out from reference TRBV7-2 and TRBJ1-5, the complete variable domain reads GAGVSQSPSNKVTEKGKDVELRCDPISGHTALYWYRQSLGQGLEFLIYFQGNSAPDKSGLPSDRFSAERTGGSVSTLTIQRTQQEDSAVYLCASSPPRQGQGLVAQHFGDGTRLSIL.

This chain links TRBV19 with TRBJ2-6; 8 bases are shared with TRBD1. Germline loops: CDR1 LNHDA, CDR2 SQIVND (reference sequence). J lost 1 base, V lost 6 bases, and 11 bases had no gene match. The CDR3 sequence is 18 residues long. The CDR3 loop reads CASSSRAGGQSGANVLTF. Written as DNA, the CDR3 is TGTGCCAGTAGCTCCCGGGCAGGGGGCCAATCTGGGGCCAACGTCCTGACTTTC.

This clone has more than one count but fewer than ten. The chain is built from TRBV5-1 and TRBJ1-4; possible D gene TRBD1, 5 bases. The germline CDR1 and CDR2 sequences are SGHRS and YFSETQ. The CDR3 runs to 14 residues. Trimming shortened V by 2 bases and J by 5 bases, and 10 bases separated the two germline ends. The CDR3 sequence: CASSFQGSNEKLFF. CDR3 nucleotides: TGCGCCAGCAGCTTTCAGGGATCGAATGAAAAACTGTTTTTT.

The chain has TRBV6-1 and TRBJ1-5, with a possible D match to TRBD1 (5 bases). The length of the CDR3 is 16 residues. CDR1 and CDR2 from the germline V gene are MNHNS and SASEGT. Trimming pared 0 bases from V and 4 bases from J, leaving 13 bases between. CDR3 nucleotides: TGTGCCAGCAGTGAAGCGAGGTCCAGGGTGAATCAGCCCCAGCATTTT. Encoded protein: CASSEARSRVNQPQHF.

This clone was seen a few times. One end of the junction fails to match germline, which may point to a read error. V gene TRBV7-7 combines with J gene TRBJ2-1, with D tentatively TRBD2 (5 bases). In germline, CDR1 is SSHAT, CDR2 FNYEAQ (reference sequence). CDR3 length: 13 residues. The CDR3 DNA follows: TGTGCTAGCAGCTCGGGGTTGTACAATGAGCAGTTCTTC. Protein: CASSSGLYNEQFF.

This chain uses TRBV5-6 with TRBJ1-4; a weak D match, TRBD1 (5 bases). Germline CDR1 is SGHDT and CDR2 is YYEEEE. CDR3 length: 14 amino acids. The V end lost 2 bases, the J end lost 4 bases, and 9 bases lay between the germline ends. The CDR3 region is CASSFGHSNEKLFF. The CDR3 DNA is TGTGCCAGCAGCTTCGGACACAGTAATGAAAAACTGTTTTTT.

CDR3 region: CASSSSGTSGEKLFF. CDR3 nucleotides: TGCGCCAGCAGCTCATCCGGGACATCAGGTGAAAAACTGTTTTTT. V is TRBV5-1 and J is TRBJ1-4; a possible D gene is TRBD1 (6 bases). Germline V gene lookup returns CDR1 SGHRS and CDR2 YFSETQ. Trimming removed 3 bases from V and 7 bases from J, with 16 bases in between. The CDR3 is 15 residues long.

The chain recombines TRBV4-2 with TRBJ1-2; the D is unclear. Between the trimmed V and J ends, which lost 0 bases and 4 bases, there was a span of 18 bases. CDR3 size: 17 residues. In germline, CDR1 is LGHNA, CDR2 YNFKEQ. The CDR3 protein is CASSQDRETRRLYGYTF. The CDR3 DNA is TGTGCCAGCAGCCAAGATCGTGAGACACGTAGGCTCTATGGCTACACCTTC.

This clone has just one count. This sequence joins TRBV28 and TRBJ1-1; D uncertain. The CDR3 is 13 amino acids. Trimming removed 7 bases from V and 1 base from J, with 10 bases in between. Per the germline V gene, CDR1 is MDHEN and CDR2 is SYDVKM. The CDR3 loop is CASNPPRNTEAFF. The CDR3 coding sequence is TGTGCCAGCAACCCTCCCAGGAACACTGAAGCTTTCTTT.

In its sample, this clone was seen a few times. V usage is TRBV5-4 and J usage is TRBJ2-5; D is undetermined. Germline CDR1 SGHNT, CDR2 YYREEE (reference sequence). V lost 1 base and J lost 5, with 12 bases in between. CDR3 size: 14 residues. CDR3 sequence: CASSLFAQVETQYF. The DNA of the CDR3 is TGTGCCAGCAGCTTGTTTGCGCAGGTGGAGACCCAGTACTTC.

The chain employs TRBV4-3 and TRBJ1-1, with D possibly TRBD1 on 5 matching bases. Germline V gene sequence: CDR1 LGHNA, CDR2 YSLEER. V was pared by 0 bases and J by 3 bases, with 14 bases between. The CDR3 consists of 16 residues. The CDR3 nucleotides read TGCGCCAGCAGCCAAGATGGCGGGGGGGTGGACACTGAAGCTTTCTTT. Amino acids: CASSQDGGGVDTEAFF.

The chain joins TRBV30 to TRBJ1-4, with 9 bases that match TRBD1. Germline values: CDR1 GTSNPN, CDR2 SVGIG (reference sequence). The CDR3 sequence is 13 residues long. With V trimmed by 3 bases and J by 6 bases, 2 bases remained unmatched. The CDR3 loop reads CAWSGTGYEKLFF. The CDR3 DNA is TGTGCCTGGAGCGGGACAGGGTATGAAAAACTGTTTTTT. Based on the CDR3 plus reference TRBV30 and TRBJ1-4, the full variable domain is SQTIHQWPATLVQPVGSPLSLECTVEGTSNPNLYWYRQAAGRGLQLLFYSVGIGQISSEVPQNLSASRPQDRQFILSSKKLLLSDSGFYLCAWSGTGYEKLFFGSGTQLSVL.

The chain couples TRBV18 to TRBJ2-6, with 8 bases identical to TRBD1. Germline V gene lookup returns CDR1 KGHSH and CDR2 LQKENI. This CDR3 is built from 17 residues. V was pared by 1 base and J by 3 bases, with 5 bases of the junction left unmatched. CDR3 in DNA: TGTGCCAGCTCACCACTCCAGGGGGCGGGTGGGGCCAACGTCCTGACTTTC. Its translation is CASSPLQGAGGANVLTF.

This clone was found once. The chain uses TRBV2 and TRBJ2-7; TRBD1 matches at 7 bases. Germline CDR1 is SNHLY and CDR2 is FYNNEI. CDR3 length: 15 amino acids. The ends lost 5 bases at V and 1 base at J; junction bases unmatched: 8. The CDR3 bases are TGTGCCAGCAGTAACCAGGGACAGCGATCCTACGAGCAGTACTTC. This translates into CASSNQGQRSYEQYF. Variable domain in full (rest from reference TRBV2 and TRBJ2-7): EPEVTQTPSHQVTQMGQEVILRCVPISNHLYFYWYRQILGQKVEFLVSFYNNEISEKSEIFDDQFSVERPDGSNFTLKIRSTKLEDSAMYFCASSNQGQRSYEQYFGPGTRLTVT.

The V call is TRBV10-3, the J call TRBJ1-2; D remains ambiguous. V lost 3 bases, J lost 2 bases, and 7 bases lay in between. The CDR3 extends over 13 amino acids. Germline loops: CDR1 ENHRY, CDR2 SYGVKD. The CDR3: CAISDKRNYGYTF. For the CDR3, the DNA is TGTGCCATCAGTGATAAGAGAAACTATGGCTACACCTTC.